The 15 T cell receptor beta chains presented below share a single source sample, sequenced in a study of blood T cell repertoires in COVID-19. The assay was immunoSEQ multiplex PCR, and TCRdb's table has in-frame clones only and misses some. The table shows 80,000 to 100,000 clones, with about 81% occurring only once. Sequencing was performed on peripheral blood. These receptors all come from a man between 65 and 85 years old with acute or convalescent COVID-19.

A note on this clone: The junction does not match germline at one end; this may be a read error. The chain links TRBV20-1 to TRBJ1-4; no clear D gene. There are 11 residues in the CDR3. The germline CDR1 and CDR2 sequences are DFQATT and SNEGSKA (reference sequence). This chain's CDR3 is CSARGATHPHF. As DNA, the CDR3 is TGCAGTGCTAGAGGGGCAACTCATCCTCATTTT.

The CDR3 region has the DNA TGTGCCACCAGAGGGGATTATAATTCACCCCTCCACTTT. As protein: CATRGDYNSPLHF. This sequence joins TRBV15 and TRBJ1-6, with a tentative D call TRBD1 (5 bases). This CDR3 has 13 residues. Germline CDR1 LNHNV, CDR2 YYDKDF (reference sequence). The V gene lost 6 bases and the J gene lost 4 bases, with 7 bases spanning the gap.

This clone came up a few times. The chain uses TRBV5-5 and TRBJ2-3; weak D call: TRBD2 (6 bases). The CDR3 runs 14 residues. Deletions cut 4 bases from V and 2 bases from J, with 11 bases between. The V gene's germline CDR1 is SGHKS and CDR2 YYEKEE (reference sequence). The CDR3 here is CASSPGDSTDTQYF. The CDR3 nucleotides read TGTGCCAGCAGCCCTGGGGACTCCACAGATACGCAGTATTTT. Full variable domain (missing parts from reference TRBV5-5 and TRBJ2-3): DAGVTQSPTHLIKTRGQQVTLRCSPISGHKSVSWYQQVLGQGPQFIFQYYEKEERGRGNFPDRFSARQFPNYSSELNVNALLLGDSALYLCASSPGDSTDTQYFGPGTRLTVL.

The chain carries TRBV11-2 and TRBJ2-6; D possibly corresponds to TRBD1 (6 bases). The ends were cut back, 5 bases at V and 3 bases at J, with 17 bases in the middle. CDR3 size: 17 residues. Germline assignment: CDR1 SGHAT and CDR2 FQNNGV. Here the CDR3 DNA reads TGTGCCAGCAGCCCTCTACAGGGTCGGGTTGGGGCCAACGTCCTGACTTTC. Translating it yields CASSPLQGRVGANVLTF.

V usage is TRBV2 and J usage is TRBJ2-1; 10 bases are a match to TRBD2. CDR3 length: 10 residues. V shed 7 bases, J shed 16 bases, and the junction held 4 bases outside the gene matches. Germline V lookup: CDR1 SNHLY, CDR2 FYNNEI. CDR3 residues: CASTGTSAFF. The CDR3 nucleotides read TGTGCCAGCACCGGGACTAGCGCCTTCTTC.

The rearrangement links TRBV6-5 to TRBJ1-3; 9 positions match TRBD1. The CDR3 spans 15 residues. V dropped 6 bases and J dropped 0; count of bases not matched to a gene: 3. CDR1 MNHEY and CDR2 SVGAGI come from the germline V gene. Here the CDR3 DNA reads TGTGCCAGCAGCGCGACAGGGGGCTCTGGAAACACCATATATTTT. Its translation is CASSATGGSGNTIYF.

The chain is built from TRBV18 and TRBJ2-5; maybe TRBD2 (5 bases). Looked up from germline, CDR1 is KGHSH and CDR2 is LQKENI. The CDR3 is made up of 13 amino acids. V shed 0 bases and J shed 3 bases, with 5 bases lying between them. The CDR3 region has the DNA TGTGCCAGCTCACCACCCGGGAAAGAGACCCAGTACTTC. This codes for CASSPPGKETQYF.

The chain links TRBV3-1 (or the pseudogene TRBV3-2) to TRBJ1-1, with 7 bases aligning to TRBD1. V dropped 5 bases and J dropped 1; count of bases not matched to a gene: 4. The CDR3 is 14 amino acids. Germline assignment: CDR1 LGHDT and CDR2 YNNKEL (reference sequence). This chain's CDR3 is CASSYQGGNTEAFF. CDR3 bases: TGTGCCAGCAGCTATCAGGGGGGGAACACTGAAGCTTTCTTT.

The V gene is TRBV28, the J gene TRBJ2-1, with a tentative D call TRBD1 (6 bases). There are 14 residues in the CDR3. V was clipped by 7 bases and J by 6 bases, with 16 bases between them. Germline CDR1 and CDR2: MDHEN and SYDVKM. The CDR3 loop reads CASTAIRTVNEQFF. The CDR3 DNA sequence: TGTGCCAGCACCGCGATTAGGACAGTCAATGAGCAGTTCTTC.

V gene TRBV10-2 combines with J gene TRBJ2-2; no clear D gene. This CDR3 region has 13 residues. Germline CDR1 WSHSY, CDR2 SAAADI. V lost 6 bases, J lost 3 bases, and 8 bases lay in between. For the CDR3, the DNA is TGCGCCAGCAGGGTCGCAGACACCGGGGAGCTGTTTTTT. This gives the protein CASRVADTGELFF.

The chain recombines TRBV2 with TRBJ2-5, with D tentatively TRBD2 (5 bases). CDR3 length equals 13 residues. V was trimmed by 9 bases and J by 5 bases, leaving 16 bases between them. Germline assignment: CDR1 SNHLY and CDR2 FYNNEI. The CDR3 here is CASTGKGRETQYF. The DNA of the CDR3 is TGTGCCAGTACGGGGAAGGGCCGGGAGACCCAGTACTTC.

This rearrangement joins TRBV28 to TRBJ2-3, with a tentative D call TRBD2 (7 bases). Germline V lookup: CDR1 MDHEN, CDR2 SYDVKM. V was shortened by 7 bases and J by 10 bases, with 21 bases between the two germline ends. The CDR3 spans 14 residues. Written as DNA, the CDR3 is TGTGCCAGCACCTGGGGGCTAGCGGCTACTGCGCAGTATTTT. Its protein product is CASTWGLAATAQYF.

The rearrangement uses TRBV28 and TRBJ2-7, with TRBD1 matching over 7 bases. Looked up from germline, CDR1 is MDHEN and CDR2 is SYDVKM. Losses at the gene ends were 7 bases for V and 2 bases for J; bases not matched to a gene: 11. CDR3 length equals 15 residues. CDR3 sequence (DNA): TGTGCCAGCACTAAAGAGGGGACAGTGACCTACGAGCAGTACTTC. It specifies CASTKEGTVTYEQYF.

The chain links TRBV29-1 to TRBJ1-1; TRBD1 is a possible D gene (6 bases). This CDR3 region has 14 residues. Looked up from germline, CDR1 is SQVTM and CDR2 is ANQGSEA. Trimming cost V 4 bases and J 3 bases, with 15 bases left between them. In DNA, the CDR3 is TGCAGCGTTGCCCAGGGGACAAAGGACACTGAAGCTTTCTTT. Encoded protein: CSVAQGTKDTEAFF.

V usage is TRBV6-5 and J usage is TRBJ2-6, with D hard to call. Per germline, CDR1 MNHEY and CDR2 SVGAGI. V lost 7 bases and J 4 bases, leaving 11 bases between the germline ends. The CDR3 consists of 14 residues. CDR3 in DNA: TGTGCCAGCATCTCCGCAGTCGGGGCCAACGTCCTGACTTTC. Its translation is CASISAVGANVLTF.